This TCR beta chain was sequenced during a study of blood T cell repertoires in COVID-19. Study overall: Nucleic acid was either cDNA or gDNA, and it came from T cells, B-cell-depleted T cells, or PBMCs.

Per the original data handling: How many nucleated cells were present was estimated from reference gene primer amplification. Libraries were prepared by immunoSEQ multiplex PCR; TCRdb keeps only in-frame clonotypes and omits some of them. D and trimming were read from the DNA, whereas the V and J calls and clone size are those reported in that table. The table records roughly 100,000 clones, 65% to 80% of them present only once. CDR1 SGHTA and CDR2 FQGNSA come from the germline V gene. V was clipped by 3 bases and J by 2 bases, with 12 bases between them. The CDR3 has 15 residues. The sequenced sample was peripheral blood. The rearrangement links TRBV7-2 to TRBJ2-3, with D perhaps matching TRBD1 (5 bases). The TCR sequence derives from a woman between 70 and 85 years old with acute or convalescent COVID-19. The CDR3 sequence: CASSFDGALTDTQYF. The CDR3 nucleotides are TGTGCCAGCAGCTTTGATGGGGCCCTCACAGATACGCAGTATTTT.